This entry lists 27 T cell receptor beta chains sequenced from one sample in a study of siplizumab effects on memory and regulatory T cells. Produced via immunoSEQ multiplex PCR; TCRdb's table is partial and in-frame only. The table has over 100,000 clones, roughly 93% seen once. Sequenced sample: non-Treg CD4+ T cells sorted from blood. The receptor source for this set is a human donor in good health.

The chain carries TRBV7-3 and TRBJ2-3, with 12 nucleotides matching TRBD2. Germline CDR1 SGHTA, CDR2 FQGTGA. The CDR3 spans 18 residues. V was clipped by 4 bases and J by 4 bases; unmatched bases: 12. The CDR3 loop is CASSSKMTSGGVADTQYF. The CDR3 nucleotides read TGTGCCAGCAGCTCAAAGATGACTAGCGGGGGAGTGGCAGATACGCAGTATTTT.

This chain links TRBV5-1 with TRBJ2-5, with 11 bases that match TRBD2. The CDR3 spans 16 residues. Germline CDR1 and CDR2: SGHRS and YFSETQ. With V trimmed by 0 bases and J by 1 base, 2 bases remained unmatched. The CDR3: CASSLDLAGGQETQYF. The CDR3 nucleotides read TGCGCCAGCAGCTTGGATCTAGCGGGGGGCCAAGAGACCCAGTACTTC.

In this sample, this clone turned up a few times. The J gene is TRBJ1-2, the V gene TRBV27, with 7 bases fitting TRBD1. J was trimmed by 0 bases and V by 6 bases; bases with no gene match: 13. From germline, CDR1 is MNHEY and CDR2 SMNVEV (reference sequence). The CDR3 spans 17 residues. CDR3 DNA sequence: TGTGCCAGCAGGGCCCCCACCAGGGGGGGCACTAACTATGGCTACACCTTC. Its translation is CASRAPTRGGTNYGYTF.

The genes are TRBV7-9 and TRBJ2-5, with a weak D call TRBD1 (6 bases). The germline V and J ends were trimmed by 0 bases and 5 bases, with 16 bases remaining between them. The CDR3 is made up of 16 amino acids. Germline V gene data show CDR1 as SEHNR and CDR2 as FQNEAQ (reference sequence). The CDR3 DNA reads TGTGCCAGCAGCTTAGCAAGACAGGTGACTGTCGAGACCCAGTACTTC. Residues: CASSLARQVTVETQYF.

This clone was observed a single time. V gene TRBV7-3 combines with J gene TRBJ2-1; 13 bases agree with TRBD2. Germline V lookup: CDR1 SGHTA, CDR2 FQGTGA. V lost 5 bases and J lost 12; bases outside the gene matches: 7. CDR3 size: 14 residues. In DNA form, the CDR3 reads TGTGCCAGCAGCCCGGGGACTAGCGGGGCCGGGCAGTTCTTC. Its protein is CASSPGTSGAGQFF.

This chain connects TRBV6-5 to TRBJ1-1, with a weak D call TRBD1 (5 bases). V lost 4 bases and J 6 bases, leaving 15 bases between the germline ends. This CDR3 comprises 14 residues. The germline V gene has CDR1 MNHEY and CDR2 SVGAGI. This CDR3 is CASSLSGQFAEAFF. In DNA, the CDR3 is TGTGCCAGCAGTTTATCAGGGCAGTTCGCTGAAGCTTTCTTT.

The chain employs TRBV5-8 and TRBJ2-1, with TRBD1 as a possible D gene (5 bases). Trimming took off 6 bases at V and 9 bases at J, with 19 bases between the two ends. The CDR3 spans 14 residues. The germline gives CDR1 SGHTS, CDR2 YDEGEE. The CDR3 sequence: CASNQGRNGVEQFF. DNA of the CDR3: TGTGCCAGCAACCAGGGCCGTAATGGCGTTGAGCAGTTCTTC. The variable domain in full, completed from reference TRBV5-8 and TRBJ2-1, reads EAGVTQSPTHLIKTRGQQATLRCSPISGHTSVYWYQQALGLGLQFLLWYDEGEERNRGNFPPRFSGRQFPNYSSELNVNALELEDSALYLCASNQGRNGVEQFFGPGTRLTVL.

This clone has a handful of counts. The J gene is TRBJ1-4, the V gene TRBV9; 9 bases line up with TRBD1. Trimming at V came to 3 bases and at J to 8 bases, leaving 8 bases not matched to a gene. In germline, CDR1 is SGDLS, CDR2 YYNGEE. This CDR3 region has 15 residues. The CDR3 region has the DNA TGTGCCAGCAGCGCCACAGGGGGCTCGGGGGAAAAACTGTTTTTT. Protein product: CASSATGGSGEKLFF.

In its sample, this clone was seen a few times. The chain couples TRBV19 to TRBJ1-1; 7 positions agree with TRBD1. V was clipped by 6 bases and J by 8 bases; unmatched bases: 0. The germline V gene encodes CDR1 LNHDA and CDR2 SQIVND (reference sequence). The CDR3 runs to 10 residues. The CDR3 sequence: CASRDREAFF. The DNA for the CDR3 is TGTGCCAGTAGGGACAGGGAAGCTTTCTTT. Filled out from reference TRBV19 and TRBJ1-1, the complete variable domain reads DGGITQSPKYLFRKEGQNVTLSCEQNLNHDAMYWYRQDPGQGLRLIYYSQIVNDFQKGDIAEGYSVSREKKESFPLTVTSAQKNPTAFYLCASRDREAFFGQGTRLTVV.

The rearrangement joins TRBV5-1 to TRBJ2-5; 7 bases match TRBD2. This CDR3 region has 15 residues. V lost 4 bases to trimming and J lost 2 bases; unmatched junction nucleotides: 8. CDR1 is SGHRS, CDR2 YFSETQ, per germline. Written as DNA, the CDR3 is TGCGCCAGCAGCCATGGGGGTAGCGGGCAAGAGACCCAGTACTTC. Translation gives CASSHGGSGQETQYF.

The chain has TRBV14 and TRBJ1-2; TRBD1 aligns across 10 bases. The length of the CDR3 is 17 residues. Trimming removed 4 bases from V and 3 bases from J; junction bases left unmatched: 11. The germline CDR1 and CDR2 sequences are SGHDN and FVKESK. The chain's CDR3 is CASSPRPGTGEYYGYTF. The CDR3 DNA reads TGTGCCAGCAGCCCCCGGCCGGGGACAGGGGAATACTATGGCTACACCTTC.

The genes are TRBV18 and TRBJ2-1; perhaps TRBD1 as D (5 bases). The germline V gene encodes CDR1 KGHSH and CDR2 LQKENI. The CDR3 is made up of 14 amino acids. With 3 bases removed from V and 3 bases from J, the gap between germline ends came to 9 bases. The CDR3, as DNA: TGTGCCAGCTCACCGGACACCCGCTACAATGAGCAGTTCTTC. This encodes CASSPDTRYNEQFF.

This chain uses TRBV6-5 with TRBJ2-3; the D is unclear. The CDR3 is made up of 11 amino acids. Trimming left V 8 bases short and J 9 bases short, with 12 bases between. CDR1 is MNHEY and CDR2 is SVGAGI in the germline V gene. The CDR3 DNA reads as TGTGCCAGCGGTAACAGCGAGACGCAGTATTTT. Translating gives CASGNSETQYF.

V is TRBV13 and J is TRBJ2-5; D may be TRBD2 (7 bases). V lost 5 bases and J 13 bases, leaving 17 bases between the germline ends. This CDR3 is 12 amino acids long. Germline CDR1 is PRHDT and CDR2 is FYEKMQ (reference sequence). CDR3 in amino acids: CASSRGGQWVYF. The CDR3 coding sequence is TGTGCCAGCAGCCGCGGGGGCCAGTGGGTGTACTTC.

V gene TRBV6-5 combines with J gene TRBJ1-1; a weak D match, TRBD1 (5 bases). The V and J ends lost 6 bases and 1 base respectively, with 12 bases between them. Germline-derived CDR1 and CDR2 are MNHEY and SVGAGI. This CDR3 contains 14 residues. Here the CDR3 reads CASSREVENTEAFF. CDR3 sequence (DNA): TGTGCCAGCAGCAGGGAAGTCGAGAACACTGAAGCTTTCTTT.

Here the CDR3 reads CASSQPPGQGASPLHF. In nucleotides, the CDR3 is TGTGCCAGCAGCCAGCCCCCGGGACAGGGGGCGTCACCCCTCCACTTT. The J gene is TRBJ1-6, the V gene TRBV4-2, with TRBD1 identical over 12 bases. The CDR3 runs to 16 residues. V trimming: 3 bases; J trimming: 10 bases; junction bases outside the gene matches: 7. CDR1 LGHNA and CDR2 YNFKEQ come from the germline V gene.

The chain uses TRBV10-3 and TRBJ1-5; no reliable D call. Per germline, CDR1 ENHRY and CDR2 SYGVKD. The CDR3 length is 12 residues. Trimming removed 0 bases from V and 7 bases from J, with 4 bases in between. DNA of the CDR3: TGTGCCATCAGTGAGTCGGGGCAGCCCCAGCATTTT. Its translation: CAISESGQPQHF.

The chain is built from TRBV7-9 and TRBJ1-1; D gene ambiguous. V gave up 3 bases and J gave up 3 bases, with 11 bases separating them. This CDR3 is 14 amino acids long. Germline assignment: CDR1 SEHNR and CDR2 FQNEAQ (reference sequence). The DNA for the CDR3 is TGTGCCAGCAGCTTCGTCTTGGCGGACACTGAAGCTTTCTTT. The encoded protein is CASSFVLADTEAFF.

The V gene is TRBV4-3, the J gene TRBJ2-3; the D gene is possibly TRBD1 (6 bases). CDR1 is LGHNA, CDR2 YSLEER, per germline. The CDR3 is made up of 15 amino acids. With 5 bases removed from V and 0 bases from J, the gap between germline ends came to 12 bases. The DNA for the CDR3 is TGCGCCAGCAGCACGGGACAAGCTAGCACAGATACGCAGTATTTT. Translated, it gives CASSTGQASTDTQYF.

V and J are TRBV7-5 and TRBJ2-7; the D call TRBD2 from the table was never checked on the DNA. TRBV7-5 is marked as a pseudogene. The CDR3 contains 18 residues. The CDR3, as DNA: TGTGTCAGAAGCTCCGGACTAGCGGGGGGGCTTCGTTTTTGGGAGCAGTACTTC. It is translated as CVRSSGLAGGLRFWEQYF.

This clone was counted once. V is TRBV28 and J is TRBJ2-7, with D possibly called TRBD1 or TRBD2 (5 bases each). Trimming removed 5 bases from V and 4 bases from J, with 18 bases in between. This CDR3 is 15 amino acids long. The V gene's germline CDR1 is MDHEN and CDR2 SYDVKM. The CDR3 reads CASSPTGTTAYEQYF. CDR3 nucleotides: TGTGCCAGCAGTCCCACCGGGACCACGGCATACGAGCAGTACTTC.

The chain recombines TRBV7-3 with TRBJ2-1; D unresolved. CDR1 and CDR2 from the germline V gene are SGHTA and FQGTGA. This CDR3 is built from 15 residues. The ends were cut back, 4 bases at V and 0 bases at J, with 10 bases in the middle. The CDR3 nucleotides are TGTGCCAGCAGCTCTCTATTAGGCTCCTACAATGAGCAGTTCTTC. It is translated as CASSSLLGSYNEQFF.

The genes are TRBV5-4 and TRBJ1-5, with a tentative D call TRBD1 (5 bases). Trimming took 4 bases from V and 3 from J, leaving 14 bases between them. The CDR3 loop spans 15 amino acids. Per the germline V gene, CDR1 is SGHNT and CDR2 is YYREEE (reference sequence). CDR3 loop: CASSLAGRYNQPQHF. The DNA for the CDR3 is TGTGCCAGCAGCCTCGCGGGACGGTACAATCAGCCCCAGCATTTT.

The rearrangement joins TRBV9 to TRBJ2-7; D possibly corresponds to TRBD1 (7 bases). CDR1 and CDR2 (germline): SGDLS, YYNGEE. Trimming pared 2 bases from V and 1 base from J, leaving 10 bases between. The CDR3 has 14 amino acids. The CDR3 DNA reads TGTGCCAGCAGCGTGGAGGGGGCTTCCTACGAGCAGTACTTC. Translating it yields CASSVEGASYEQYF.

CDR3 residues: CASSLLAGALDTQYF. CDR3 nucleotide sequence: TGTGCCAGCAGCTTACTAGCGGGGGCCTTAGATACGCAGTATTTT. The chain uses TRBV7-2 and TRBJ2-3; 10 nucleotides agree with TRBD2. Trimming cost V 2 bases and J 5 bases; bases outside gene matches: 4. The CDR3 is made up of 15 amino acids. Looked up from germline, CDR1 is SGHTA and CDR2 is FQGNSA.

This chain uses TRBV12-1 with TRBJ1-1; TRBD1, the D gene given by the table, was not confirmed from the DNA. TRBV12-1 is listed as a pseudogene. There are 15 residues in the CDR3. This CDR3 reads CASSFGGTGGSEAFF. The CDR3 nucleotides are TGTGCCAGCAGCTTTGGGGGGACAGGGGGCTCTGAAGCTTTCTTT.

This chain connects TRBV2 to TRBJ1-5, with unresolved D. The CDR3 runs 15 residues. The V end lost 4 bases, the J end lost 0 bases, and 10 bases lay between the germline ends. Germline CDR1 reads SNHLY; CDR2 reads FYNNEI. CDR3 bases: TGTGCCAGCAGTGGGGTAGGGTATAGCAATCAGCCCCAGCATTTT. Protein: CASSGVGYSNQPQHF.